Shown below are 21 T cell receptor beta chains from a single sample sequenced in a study of vaccination and CD4 T cells after COVID-19. Indicated treatment: approximately 9-day PBMC culture with coronavirus spike peptide pools or control peptides (ViraFEST assay). With the Oncomine TCR Beta short-read assay, DNA from cultured CD4+ T cells was sequenced. TCRdb used MiXCR to reprocess the PCR reads, holding one entry per CDR3 protein. The data hold around 9,800 distinct CDR3 sequences, with approximately 49% observed a single time. Their antigens remain unidentified. Source material: CD4+ T cells from blood, cultured in vitro. The receptors originated from a human donor who had recovered from COVID-19.

The rearrangement uses TRBV24-1 and TRBJ2-3; 7 positions agree with TRBD1. Germline-derived CDR1 and CDR2 are KGHDR and SFDVKD. V was clipped by 12 bases and J by 3 bases; unmatched bases: 8. This CDR3 spans 13 amino acids. CDR3 nucleotide sequence: TGTGCCGCCGCAGACAGGGTAACAGATACGCAGTATTTT. The encoded protein is CAAADRVTDTQYF.

The V and J genes are TRBV7-2 and TRBJ2-7; D may match TRBD1 or TRBD2 (5 bases each). The CDR3 covers 14 residues. V was trimmed by 5 bases and J by 2 bases, leaving 13 bases between them. Germline loops: CDR1 SGHTA, CDR2 FQGNSA. This chain's CDR3 is CASSKTGRTYEQYF. CDR3 coding DNA: TGTGCCAGCAGCAAGACGGGACGAACCTACGAGCAGTACTTC.

The chain recombines TRBV7-2 with TRBJ1-1; D remains ambiguous. From germline, CDR1 is SGHTA and CDR2 FQGNSA. There are 14 residues in the CDR3. V shed 1 base and J shed 6 bases, with 12 bases lying between them. The chain's CDR3 is CASSLDGRLSEAFF. CDR3 in DNA: TGTGCCAGCAGCTTAGACGGCCGATTGTCTGAAGCTTTCTTT.

This chain connects TRBV6-1 to TRBJ2-7; no firm D call. V was clipped by 3 bases and J by 2 bases, with 5 bases between them. Germline V gene sequence: CDR1 MNHNS, CDR2 SASEGT. The CDR3 loop spans 12 amino acids. The CDR3 sequence: CASSEIAYEQYF. The CDR3 DNA reads as TGTGCCAGCAGTGAGATTGCCTACGAGCAGTACTTC.

V and J are TRBV4-3 and TRBJ2-1; D perhaps matches TRBD1 (6 bases). This CDR3 spans 15 amino acids. Trimming shortened V by 4 bases and J by 0 bases, and 10 bases separated the two germline ends. The germline V gene encodes CDR1 LGHNA and CDR2 YSLEER. This chain's CDR3 is CASSRGQSSYNEQFF. The CDR3 coding sequence is TGCGCCAGCAGCCGAGGACAGAGCTCCTACAATGAGCAGTTCTTC.

This rearrangement joins TRBV20-1 to TRBJ2-1; no definite D call. The CDR3 has 12 amino acids. The germline V gene has CDR1 DFQATT and CDR2 SNEGSKA (reference sequence). Deletions cut 3 bases from V and 2 bases from J, with 5 bases between. The CDR3 DNA reads TGCAGTGCTAGTGGGGCCTACAATGAGCAGTTCTTC. This translates into CSASGAYNEQFF.

J is TRBJ2-3 and V is TRBV20-1, with TRBD1 matching 9 bases. Germline V gene sequence: CDR1 DFQATT, CDR2 SNEGSKA (reference sequence). The CDR3 is 15 residues long. The J segment lost 4 bases and the V segment lost 5 bases, leaving 10 bases of the junction unmatched. CDR3 nucleotides: TGCAGTGCTCAAGAGGCGGGACAGGGCCCAGATACGCAGTATTTT. This gives the protein CSAQEAGQGPDTQYF.

This clonotype was picked up one time. The CDR3 nucleotides read TGTGCCAGCAGTCCTAGGGTAGGAAGCAATCAGCCCCAGCATTTT. This sequence encodes CASSPRVGSNQPQHF. The chain couples TRBV12-3 or TRBV12-4 to TRBJ1-5; no firm D call. Trimming stripped 5 bases from V and 1 base from J, with 12 bases between. CDR3 length: 15 residues.

The chain carries TRBV5-4 and TRBJ1-5; weak D call: TRBD1 (6 bases). The CDR3 spans 14 residues. Germline CDR1 SGHNT, CDR2 YYREEE (reference sequence). V was cut by 4 bases and J by 2 bases, with 10 bases left in between. As DNA, the CDR3 is TGTGCCAGCAGCCGGACAGCCCGCAATCAGCCCCAGCATTTT. Protein product: CASSRTARNQPQHF.

This chain joins TRBV30 and TRBJ2-3; D might be TRBD2 (6 bases). V gave up 0 bases and J gave up 3 bases, with 7 bases separating them. The CDR3 has 13 amino acids. In germline, CDR1 is GTSNPN, CDR2 SVGIG (reference sequence). As DNA, the CDR3 is TGTGCCTGGAGTGTACGGGGGACAGATACGCAGTATTTT. Protein sequence: CAWSVRGTDTQYF.

This clonotype has only a few counts. The chain employs TRBV7-2 and TRBJ1-2; possible D gene TRBD1, 6 bases. Germline CDR1 is SGHTA and CDR2 is FQGNSA. The CDR3 runs 14 residues. The ends were cut back, 1 base at V and 7 bases at J, with 13 bases in the middle. The CDR3 loop reads CASSLVQGGGGYTF. The CDR3 region has the DNA TGTGCCAGCAGCTTAGTGCAGGGAGGGGGTGGCTACACCTTC.

The chain links TRBV6-1 to TRBJ2-7; 8 positions match TRBD1. Germline trimming cut 10 bases from V and 3 bases from J; bases unmatched to any gene: 8. Germline lookup yields CDR1 MNHNS and CDR2 SASEGT. CDR3 length equals 13 residues. CDR3 loop: CATHGQGGYEQYF. CDR3 DNA: TGTGCCACCCACGGACAGGGTGGCTACGAGCAGTACTTC.

The chain employs TRBV7-9 and TRBJ2-7, with D perhaps being TRBD1 or TRBD2 (6 bases each). This CDR3 region has 15 residues. V was trimmed by 1 base and J by 2 bases, leaving 12 bases between them. Germline V gene data show CDR1 as SEHNR and CDR2 as FQNEAQ (reference sequence). CDR3 DNA sequence: TGTGCCAGCAGCTTAGGCGGGACACGAGCCTACGAGCAGTACTTC. It is translated as CASSLGGTRAYEQYF.

The gene calls are TRBV20-1 and TRBJ2-1; D is ambiguous. CDR3 length: 13 residues. Deletions cut 0 bases from V and 7 bases from J, with 10 bases between. Germline assignment: CDR1 DFQATT and CDR2 SNEGSKA (reference sequence). CDR3 in amino acids: CSAREIARNEQFF. DNA for the CDR3: TGCAGTGCTAGAGAAATCGCCAGAAATGAGCAGTTCTTC.

The chain couples TRBV30 to TRBJ1-2; D is unclear. CDR3 length: 11 amino acids. CDR1 and CDR2 from the germline V gene are GTSNPN and SVGIG (reference sequence). Trimming removed 3 bases from V and 6 bases from J, with 8 bases in between. The CDR3 DNA follows: TGTGCCTGGAGGGTCAGAGATGGCTACACCTTC. Its translation is CAWRVRDGYTF.

This chain links TRBV7-9 with TRBJ2-3; D not certain. Germline V gene data show CDR1 as SEHNR and CDR2 as FQNEAQ (reference sequence). The length of the CDR3 is 12 residues. V was clipped by 5 bases and J by 5 bases, with 8 bases between them. CDR3 in amino acids: CASSLVGDTQYF. As DNA, the CDR3 is TGTGCCAGCAGCCTGGTAGGAGATACGCAGTATTTT.

CDR3 amino acids: CAWRLAGSGELFF. In DNA, the CDR3 is TGTGCCTGGAGACTAGCGGGATCCGGGGAGCTGTTTTTT. The rearrangement uses TRBV30 and TRBJ2-2; the match to TRBD2 covers 10 bases. The V and J ends lost 3 bases and 6 bases, in that order; junction bases with no gene match: 1. There are 13 residues in the CDR3. Germline loops: CDR1 GTSNPN, CDR2 SVGIG (reference sequence).

This clonotype was seen a few times. The rearrangement links TRBV7-9 to TRBJ1-3, with TRBD1 identical over 8 bases. The CDR3 has 15 residues. Losses at the gene ends were 5 bases for V and 0 bases for J; bases not matched to a gene: 3. Germline V gene data show CDR1 as SEHNR and CDR2 as FQNEAQ (reference sequence). This CDR3 is CASSPQGASGNTIYF. The CDR3 bases are TGTGCCAGCAGCCCCCAGGGGGCCTCTGGAAACACCATATATTTT.

This clonotype was observed a few times. The CDR3 nucleotides read TGTGCCAGCAGCTTAAATCCGGGGTACACTGAAGCTTTCTTT. This codes for CASSLNPGYTEAFF. The chain uses TRBV7-2 and TRBJ1-1; D uncertain. This CDR3 region has 14 residues. Germline V CDR1 and CDR2: SGHTA, FQGNSA. V was trimmed by 2 bases and J by 3 bases, leaving 10 bases between them.

V gene TRBV7-3 combines with J gene TRBJ1-2, with D perhaps matching TRBD1 (6 bases). The CDR3 length is 15 residues. V lost 3 bases and J lost 7, with 18 bases in between. CDR1 SGHTA and CDR2 FQGTGA come from the germline V gene. The CDR3 DNA follows: TGTGCCAGCAGCTTGGGGGCCGGGAGGGGAGGTGGCTACACCTTC. It encodes CASSLGAGRGGGYTF.

There are a few counts of this clonotype. The chain recombines TRBV6-5 with TRBJ2-1; D is possibly TRBD2 (7 bases). The CDR3 loop spans 14 amino acids. The germline V gene has CDR1 MNHEY and CDR2 SVGAGI. Deletions cut 0 bases from V and 6 bases from J, with 9 bases between. CDR3 nucleotide sequence: TGTGCCAGCAGTTACTCGGGGGGGCTCAATGAGCAGTTCTTC. As protein: CASSYSGGLNEQFF.